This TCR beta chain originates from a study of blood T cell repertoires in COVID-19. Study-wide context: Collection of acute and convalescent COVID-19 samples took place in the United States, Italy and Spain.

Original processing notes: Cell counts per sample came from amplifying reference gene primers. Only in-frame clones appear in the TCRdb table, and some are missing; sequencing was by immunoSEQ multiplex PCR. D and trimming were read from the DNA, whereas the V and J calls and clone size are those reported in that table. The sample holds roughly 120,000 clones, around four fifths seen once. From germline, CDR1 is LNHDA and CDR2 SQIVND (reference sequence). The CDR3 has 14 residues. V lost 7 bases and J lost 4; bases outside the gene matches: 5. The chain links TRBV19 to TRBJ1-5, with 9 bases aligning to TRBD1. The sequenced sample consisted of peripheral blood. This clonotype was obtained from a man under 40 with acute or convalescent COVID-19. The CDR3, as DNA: TGTGCCAGTACCGGACAGGGGACGAATCAGCCCCAGCATTTT. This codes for CASTGQGTNQPQHF.